Each of the 3 T cell receptor beta chains below was sequenced from the same sample in a study of PD-1 blockade in classical Hodgkin lymphoma (dated by TCRdb to between 2020 and 2021). Receptor amplification or capture employed the immunoSEQ multiplex PCR assay. TCRdb mirrors the immuneACCESS table, restricted to in-frame sequences. Some clones are absent from its copies; in checked studies, under half trace to an unresolved V gene, and the reason for the others is unknown. Across this sample there are around 30,000 clones, with about 82% seen only once. The top ten clonotypes cover around 15% of the sample. Read against the paper, the sample's time point label means: cycle 4 day 1 (C4D1), after more than five weeks of nivolumab. Relapse after autologous stem cell transplantation had occurred in all trial patients, and cohorts A, B and C were distinguished by prior brentuximab vedotin exposure. Sequencing used peripheral blood mononuclear cells (PBMCs), obtained before the fourth cycle of nivolumab. These receptors were obtained from a human donor with classical Hodgkin lymphoma.

The V gene is TRBV28, the J gene TRBJ2-7; TRBD2 matches 8 bases. Unmatched junction bases numbered 12, after V lost 7 bases and J lost 1 base. This CDR3 contains 16 residues. Looked up from germline, CDR1 is MDHEN and CDR2 is SYDVKM. CDR3: CASTTPMGLGSYEQYF. CDR3 nucleotides: TGTGCCAGCACCACTCCAATGGGACTAGGGTCCTACGAGCAGTACTTC. The complete variable domain, with remaining parts taken from reference TRBV28 and TRBJ2-7, reads DVKVTQSSRYLVKRTGEKVFLECVQDMDHENMFWYRQDPGLGLRLIYFSYDVKMKEKGDIPEGYSVSREKKERFSLILESASTNQTSMYLCASTTPMGLGSYEQYFGPGTRLTVT.

V and J are TRBV4-2 and TRBJ2-7; D is unclear. CDR3 length equals 15 residues. V lost 0 bases, J lost 7 bases, and 16 bases lay in between. Germline V CDR1 and CDR2: LGHNA, YNFKEQ. CDR3: CASSQESFPLGEQYF. The CDR3, as DNA: TGTGCCAGCAGCCAAGAAAGTTTCCCGCTGGGGGAGCAGTACTTC.

This clone was counted between two and nine times. This chain uses TRBV5-1 with TRBJ2-3; TRBD2 matches 11 bases. The CDR3 has 15 amino acids. Germline V gives CDR1 SGHRS, CDR2 YFSETQ. J gave up 4 bases and V 5 bases, and 6 bases lay outside the gene matches. The CDR3 DNA follows: TGCGCCAGCAGATTTGTAGCGGGAGGGCCAGATACGCAGTATTTT. Encoded protein: CASRFVAGGPDTQYF.